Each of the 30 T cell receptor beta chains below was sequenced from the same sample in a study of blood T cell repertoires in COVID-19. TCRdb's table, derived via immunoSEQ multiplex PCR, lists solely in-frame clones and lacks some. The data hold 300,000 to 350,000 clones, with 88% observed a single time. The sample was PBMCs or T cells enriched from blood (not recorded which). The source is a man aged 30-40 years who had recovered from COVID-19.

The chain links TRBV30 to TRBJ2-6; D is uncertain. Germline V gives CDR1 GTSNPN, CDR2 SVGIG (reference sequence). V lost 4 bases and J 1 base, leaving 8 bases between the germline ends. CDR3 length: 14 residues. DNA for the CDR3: TGTGCCTGGACCCACGGGTCTGGGGCCAACGTCCTGACTTTC. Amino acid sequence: CAWTHGSGANVLTF.

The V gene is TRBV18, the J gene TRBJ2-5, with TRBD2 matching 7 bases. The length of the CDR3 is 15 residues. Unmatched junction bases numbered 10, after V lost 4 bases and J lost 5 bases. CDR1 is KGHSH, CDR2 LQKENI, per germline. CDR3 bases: TGTGCCAGCTCACAGTCAATGAGCGGGGAGGAGACCCAGTACTTC. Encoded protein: CASSQSMSGEETQYF.

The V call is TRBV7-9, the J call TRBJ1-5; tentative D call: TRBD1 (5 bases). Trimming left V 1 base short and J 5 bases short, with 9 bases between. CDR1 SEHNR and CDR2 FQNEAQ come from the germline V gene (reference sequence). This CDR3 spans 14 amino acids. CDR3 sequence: CASSLVGGDQPQHF. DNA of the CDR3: TGTGCCAGCAGCTTAGTGGGGGGGGATCAGCCCCAGCATTTT.

The chain's CDR3 is CASSPDRDSYEQYF. CDR3 sequence (DNA): TGTGCCAGCTCACCGGACAGGGACTCCTACGAGCAGTACTTC. The V gene is TRBV18, the J gene TRBJ2-7; TRBD1 matches at 8 bases. The germline CDR1 and CDR2 sequences are KGHSH and LQKENI. The CDR3 extends over 14 amino acids. J lost 0 bases, V lost 3 bases, and 1 base had no gene match.

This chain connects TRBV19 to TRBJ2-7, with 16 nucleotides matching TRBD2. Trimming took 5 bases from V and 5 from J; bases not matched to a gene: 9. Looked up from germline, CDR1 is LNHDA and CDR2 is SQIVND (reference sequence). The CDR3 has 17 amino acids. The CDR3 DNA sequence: TGTGCCAGTAGTTCGGGACTAGCGGGGGGGCCTAGGAACGAGCAGTACTTC. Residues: CASSSGLAGGPRNEQYF. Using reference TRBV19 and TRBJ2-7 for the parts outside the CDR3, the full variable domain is DGGITQSPKYLFRKEGQNVTLSCEQNLNHDAMYWYRQDPGQGLRLIYYSQIVNDFQKGDIAEGYSVSREKKESFPLTVTSAQKNPTAFYLCASSSGLAGGPRNEQYFGPGTRLTVT.

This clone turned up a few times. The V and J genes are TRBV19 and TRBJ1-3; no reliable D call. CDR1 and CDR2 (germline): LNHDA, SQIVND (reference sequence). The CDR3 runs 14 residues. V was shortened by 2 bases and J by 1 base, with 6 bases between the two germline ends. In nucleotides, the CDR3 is TGTGCCAGTAGTATACCAGGATCTGGAAACACCATATATTTT. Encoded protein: CASSIPGSGNTIYF.

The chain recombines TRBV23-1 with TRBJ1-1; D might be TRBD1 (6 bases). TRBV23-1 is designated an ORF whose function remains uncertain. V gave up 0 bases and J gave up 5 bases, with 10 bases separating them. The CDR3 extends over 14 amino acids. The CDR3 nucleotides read TGCGCCAGCAGTCAATCGGAGGGGGGGACTGAAGCTTTCTTT. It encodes CASSQSEGGTEAFF.

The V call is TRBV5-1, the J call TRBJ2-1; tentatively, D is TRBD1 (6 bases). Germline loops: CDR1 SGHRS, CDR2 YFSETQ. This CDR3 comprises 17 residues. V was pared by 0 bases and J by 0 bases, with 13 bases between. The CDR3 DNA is TGCGCCAGCAGCTTGGGTGGGGGCGCGAGCTCCTACAATGAGCAGTTCTTC. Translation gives CASSLGGGASSYNEQFF.

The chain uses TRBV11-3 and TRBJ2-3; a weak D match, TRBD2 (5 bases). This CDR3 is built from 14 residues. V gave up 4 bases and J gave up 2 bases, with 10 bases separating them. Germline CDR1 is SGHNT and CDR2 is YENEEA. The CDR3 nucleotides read TGTGCCAGCAGCTCCTCCGGGAACACAGATACGCAGTATTTT. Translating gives CASSSSGNTDTQYF.

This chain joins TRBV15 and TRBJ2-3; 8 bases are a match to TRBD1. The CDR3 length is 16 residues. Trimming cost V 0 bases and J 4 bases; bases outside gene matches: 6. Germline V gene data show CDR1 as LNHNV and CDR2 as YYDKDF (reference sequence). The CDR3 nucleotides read TGTGCCACCAGCAGAGATACGGACAGGGAAGCAGATACGCAGTATTTT. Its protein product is CATSRDTDREADTQYF. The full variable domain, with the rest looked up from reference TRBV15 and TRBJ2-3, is DAMVIQNPRYQVTQFGKPVTLSCSQTLNHNVMYWYQQKSSQAPKLLFHYYDKDFNNEADTPDNFQSRRPNTSFCFLDIRSPGLGDTAMYLCATSRDTDREADTQYFGPGTRLTVL.

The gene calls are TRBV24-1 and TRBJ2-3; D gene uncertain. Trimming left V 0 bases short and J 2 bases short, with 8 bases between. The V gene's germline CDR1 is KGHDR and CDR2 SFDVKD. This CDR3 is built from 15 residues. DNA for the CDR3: TGTGCCACCAGTGATTTGTTCAGTAACACAGATACGCAGTATTTT. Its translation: CATSDLFSNTDTQYF.

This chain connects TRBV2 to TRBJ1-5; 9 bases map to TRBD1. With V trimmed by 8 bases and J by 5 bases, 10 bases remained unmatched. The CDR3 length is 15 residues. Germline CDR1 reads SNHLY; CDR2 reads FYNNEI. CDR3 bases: TGTGCCAGCGGCACCGGGACAGGGTCTTATCAGCCCCAGCATTTT. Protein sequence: CASGTGTGSYQPQHF. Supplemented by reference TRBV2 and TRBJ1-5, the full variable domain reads EPEVTQTPSHQVTQMGQEVILRCVPISNHLYFYWYRQILGQKVEFLVSFYNNEISEKSEIFDDQFSVERPDGSNFTLKIRSTKLEDSAMYFCASGTGTGSYQPQHFGDGTRLSIL.

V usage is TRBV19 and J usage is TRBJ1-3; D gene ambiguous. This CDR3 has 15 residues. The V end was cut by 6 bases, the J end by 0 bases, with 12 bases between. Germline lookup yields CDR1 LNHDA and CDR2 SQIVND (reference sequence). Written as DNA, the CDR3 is TGTGCCAGTAGGAGTAGAAGCTCCTCTGGAAACACCATATATTTT. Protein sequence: CASRSRSSSGNTIYF.

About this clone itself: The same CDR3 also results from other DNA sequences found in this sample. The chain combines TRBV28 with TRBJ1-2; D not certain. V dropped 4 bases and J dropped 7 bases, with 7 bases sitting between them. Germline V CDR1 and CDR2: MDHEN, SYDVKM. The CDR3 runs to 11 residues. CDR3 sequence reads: CASSSRGGYTF. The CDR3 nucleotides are TGTGCCAGCAGTTCCCGGGGTGGCTACACCTTC.

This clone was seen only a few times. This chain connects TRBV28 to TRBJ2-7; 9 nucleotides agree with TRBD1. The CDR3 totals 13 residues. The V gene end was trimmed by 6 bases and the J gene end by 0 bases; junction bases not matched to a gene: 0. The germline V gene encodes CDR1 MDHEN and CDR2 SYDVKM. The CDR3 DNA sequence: TGTGCCAGCAGGACAGGGGGCTCCTACGAGCAGTACTTC. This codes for CASRTGGSYEQYF.

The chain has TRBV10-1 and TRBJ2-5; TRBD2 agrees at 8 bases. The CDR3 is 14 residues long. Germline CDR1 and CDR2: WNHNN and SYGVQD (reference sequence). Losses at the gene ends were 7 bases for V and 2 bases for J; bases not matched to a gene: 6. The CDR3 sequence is CASTAGGPQETQYF. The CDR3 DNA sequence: TGCGCCAGCACCGCGGGGGGTCCACAAGAGACCCAGTACTTC.

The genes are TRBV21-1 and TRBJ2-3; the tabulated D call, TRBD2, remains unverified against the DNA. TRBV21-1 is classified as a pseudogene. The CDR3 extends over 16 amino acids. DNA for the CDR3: TGTGCCAGCAGCGCCCGACTAGCGGGGAACACAGATACGCAGTATTTT. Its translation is CASSARLAGNTDTQYF.

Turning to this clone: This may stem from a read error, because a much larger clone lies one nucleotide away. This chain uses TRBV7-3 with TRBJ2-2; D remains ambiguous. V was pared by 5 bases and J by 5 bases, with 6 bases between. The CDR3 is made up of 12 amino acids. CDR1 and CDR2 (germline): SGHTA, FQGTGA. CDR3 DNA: TGTGCCAGCAGCCCCTTAACCGGGGAGCTGTTTTTT. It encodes CASSPLTGELFF. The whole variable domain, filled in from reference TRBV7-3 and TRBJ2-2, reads GAGVSQTPSNKVTEKGKYVELRCDPISGHTALYWYRQSLGQGPEFLIYFQGTGAADDSGLPNDRFFAVRPEGSVSTLKIQRTERGDSAVYLCASSPLTGELFFGEGSRLTVL.

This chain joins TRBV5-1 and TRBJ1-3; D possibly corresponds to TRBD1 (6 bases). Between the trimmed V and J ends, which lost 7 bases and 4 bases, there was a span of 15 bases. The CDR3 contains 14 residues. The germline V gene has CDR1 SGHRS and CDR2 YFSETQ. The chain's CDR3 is CASSNGDNGNTIYF. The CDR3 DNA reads TGCGCCAGCTCCAACGGGGACAACGGAAACACCATATATTTT.

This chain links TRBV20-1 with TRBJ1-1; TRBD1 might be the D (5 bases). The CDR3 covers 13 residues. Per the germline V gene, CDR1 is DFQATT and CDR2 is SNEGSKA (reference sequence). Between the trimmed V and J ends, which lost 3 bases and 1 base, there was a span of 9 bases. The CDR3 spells CSASIGANTEAFF. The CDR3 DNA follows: TGCAGTGCTAGTATAGGGGCGAACACTGAAGCTTTCTTT.

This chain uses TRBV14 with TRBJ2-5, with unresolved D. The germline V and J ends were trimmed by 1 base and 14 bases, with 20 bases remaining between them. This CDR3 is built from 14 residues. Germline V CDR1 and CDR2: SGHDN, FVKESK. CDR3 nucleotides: TGTGCCAGCAGCCAAGCAAACTACGGTGCTTCCCCTTACTTC. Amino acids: CASSQANYGASPYF.

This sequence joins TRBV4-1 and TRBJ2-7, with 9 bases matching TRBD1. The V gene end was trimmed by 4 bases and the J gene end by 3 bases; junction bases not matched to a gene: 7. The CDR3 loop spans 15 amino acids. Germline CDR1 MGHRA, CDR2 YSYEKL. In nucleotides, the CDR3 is TGCGCCAGCAGCCTCCGACAGGGGGATCTCTACGAGCAGTACTTC. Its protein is CASSLRQGDLYEQYF.

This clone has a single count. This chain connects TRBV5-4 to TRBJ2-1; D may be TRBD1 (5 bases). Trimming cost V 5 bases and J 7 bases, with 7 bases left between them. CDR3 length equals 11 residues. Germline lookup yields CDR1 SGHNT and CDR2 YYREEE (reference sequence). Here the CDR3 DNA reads TGTGCCAGCAGGTCAGGGAATGAGCAGTTCTTC. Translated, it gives CASRSGNEQFF.

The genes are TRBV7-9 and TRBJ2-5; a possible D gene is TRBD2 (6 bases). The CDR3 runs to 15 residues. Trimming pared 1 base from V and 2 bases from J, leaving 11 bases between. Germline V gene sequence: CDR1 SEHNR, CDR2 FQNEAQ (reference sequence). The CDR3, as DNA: TGTGCCAGCAGCTTAGACGGGACTTCACAAGAGACCCAGTACTTC. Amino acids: CASSLDGTSQETQYF.

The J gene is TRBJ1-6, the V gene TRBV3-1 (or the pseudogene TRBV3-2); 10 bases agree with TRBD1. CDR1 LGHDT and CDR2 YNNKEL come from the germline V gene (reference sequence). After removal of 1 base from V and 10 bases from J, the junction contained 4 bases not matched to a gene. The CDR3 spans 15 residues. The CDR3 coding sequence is TGTGCCAGCAGCCAAGGACAGGGGGCTGGATCACCCCTCCACTTT. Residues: CASSQGQGAGSPLHF.

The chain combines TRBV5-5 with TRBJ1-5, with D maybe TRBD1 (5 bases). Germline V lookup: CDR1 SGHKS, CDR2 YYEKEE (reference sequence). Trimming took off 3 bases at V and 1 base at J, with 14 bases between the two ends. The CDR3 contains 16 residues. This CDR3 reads CASSSQAGGSNQPQHF. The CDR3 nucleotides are TGTGCCAGCAGCTCGCAGGCTGGGGGGAGCAATCAGCCCCAGCATTTT.

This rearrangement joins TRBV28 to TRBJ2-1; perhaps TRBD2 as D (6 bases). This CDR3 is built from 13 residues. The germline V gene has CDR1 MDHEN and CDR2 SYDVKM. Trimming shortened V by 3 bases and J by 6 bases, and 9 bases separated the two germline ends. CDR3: CASSLGGGNEQFF. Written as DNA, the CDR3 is TGTGCCAGCAGTTTGGGAGGCGGCAATGAGCAGTTCTTC. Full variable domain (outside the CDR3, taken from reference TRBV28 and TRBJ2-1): DVKVTQSSRYLVKRTGEKVFLECVQDMDHENMFWYRQDPGLGLRLIYFSYDVKMKEKGDIPEGYSVSREKKERFSLILESASTNQTSMYLCASSLGGGNEQFFGPGTRLTVL.

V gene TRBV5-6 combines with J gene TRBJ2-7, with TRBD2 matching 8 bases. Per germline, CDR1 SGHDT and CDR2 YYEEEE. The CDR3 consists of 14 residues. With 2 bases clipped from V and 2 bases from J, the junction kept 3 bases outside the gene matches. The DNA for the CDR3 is TGTGCCAGCAGCTTAAGCGGGGGAACCTACGAGCAGTACTTC. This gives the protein CASSLSGGTYEQYF. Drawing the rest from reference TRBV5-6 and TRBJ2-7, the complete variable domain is DAGVTQSPTHLIKTRGQQVTLRCSPKSGHDTVSWYQQALGQGPQFIFQYYEEEERQRGNFPDRFSGHQFPNYSSELNVNALLLGDSALYLCASSLSGGTYEQYFGPGTRLTVT.

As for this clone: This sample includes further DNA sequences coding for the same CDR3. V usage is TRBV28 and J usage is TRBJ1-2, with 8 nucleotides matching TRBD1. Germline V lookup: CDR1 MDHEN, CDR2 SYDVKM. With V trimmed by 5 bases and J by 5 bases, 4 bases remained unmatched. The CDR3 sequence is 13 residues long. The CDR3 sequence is CASSPGQGYGYTF. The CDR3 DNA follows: TGTGCCAGCAGTCCCGGACAGGGTTATGGCTACACCTTC.

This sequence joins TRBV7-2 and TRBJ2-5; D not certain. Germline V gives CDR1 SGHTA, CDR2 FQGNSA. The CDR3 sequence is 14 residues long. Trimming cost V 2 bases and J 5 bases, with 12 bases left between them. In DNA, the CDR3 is TGTGCCAGCAGCTTACTTATCCTAACGGAGACCCAGTACTTC. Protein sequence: CASSLLILTETQYF.